The sequence of this T cell receptor (beta chain) was determined in a study of identical twins. The V gene's germline CDR1 is MNHNS and CDR2 SASEGT. The length of the CDR3 is 14 residues. The trim removed 6 bases at V and 4 bases at J, leaving 7 bases unmatched. This clonotype was detected many times. In TCRdb, the 5' RACE reads were re-called with MiXCR into one record per CDR3 protein. The sample lists around 690,000 distinct CDR3 sequences; around 20% were seen once. This sample was shared with a second study, whose subject was T cells expressing NK-cell markers.

Sequenced sample: PBMCs. The genes are TRBV6-1 and TRBJ2-7; 9 nucleotides match TRBD2. This clonotype was sampled from a woman between 18 and 29 years old in good health. The CDR3 DNA reads as TGTGCCAGCAGGGAGCGGGAGGTTGTTTACGAGCAGTACTTC. Its protein product is CASREREVVYEQYF.